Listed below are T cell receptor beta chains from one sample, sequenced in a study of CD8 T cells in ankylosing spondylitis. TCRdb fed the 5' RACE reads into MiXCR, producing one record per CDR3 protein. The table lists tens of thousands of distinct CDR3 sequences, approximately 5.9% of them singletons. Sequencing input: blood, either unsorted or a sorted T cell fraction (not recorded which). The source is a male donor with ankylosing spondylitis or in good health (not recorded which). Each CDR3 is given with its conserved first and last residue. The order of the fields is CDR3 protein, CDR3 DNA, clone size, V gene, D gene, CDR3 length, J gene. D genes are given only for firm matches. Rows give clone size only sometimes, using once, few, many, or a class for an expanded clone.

CDR3aa: CATSRSGRETQYF
CDR3nt: TGTGCCACCAGCAGATCGGGGCGAGAGACCCAGTACTTC
abundance: many
v_gene: TRBV15
d_gene: .
len: 13
j_gene: TRBJ2-5

CDR3aa: CSAAGLLTGELFF
CDR3nt: TGCAGTGCTGCGGGACTCCTTACCGGGGAGCTGTTTTTT
abundance: many
v_gene: TRBV20-1
d_gene: .
len: 13
j_gene: TRBJ2-2

CDR3aa: CASSPGTPPYEQYF
CDR3nt: TGCGCCAGCAGCCCCGGGACACCTCCCTACGAGCAGTACTTC
abundance: many
v_gene: TRBV5-1
d_gene: .
len: 14
j_gene: TRBJ2-7

CDR3aa: CASSYSSAAGQETQYF
CDR3nt: TGTGCCAGCAGTTATTCTAGTGCAGCGGGTCAAGAGACCCAGTACTTC
abundance: many
v_gene: TRBV6-5
d_gene: .
len: 16
j_gene: TRBJ2-5

CDR3aa: CASSQDLGDTQYF
CDR3nt: TGTGCCAGCAGCCAAGATCTGGGGGATACGCAGTATTTT
abundance: many
v_gene: TRBV3-1
d_gene: .
len: 13
j_gene: TRBJ2-3

CDR3aa: CASSFGQGRRGEQFF
CDR3nt: TGTGCCAGCAGTTTTGGTCAGGGTCGGAGGGGTGAGCAGTTCTTC
abundance: medium-sized
v_gene: TRBV12-3/TRBV12-4
d_gene: .
len: 15
j_gene: TRBJ2-1

CDR3aa: CASSLQDSSYEQYF
CDR3nt: TGTGCCAGCAGCTTACAGGATAGCTCCTACGAGCAGTACTTC
abundance: many
v_gene: TRBV11-3
d_gene: .
len: 14
j_gene: TRBJ2-7

CDR3aa: CATSDFRVNEQFF
CDR3nt: TGTGCCACCAGTGATTTTAGGGTCAATGAGCAGTTCTTC
abundance: many
v_gene: TRBV24-1
d_gene: .
len: 13
j_gene: TRBJ2-1

CDR3aa: CASRSGQGIGYTF
CDR3nt: TGTGCCAGCAGATCGGGACAGGGGATCGGCTACACCTTC
abundance: many
v_gene: TRBV6-1
d_gene: TRBD1
len: 13
j_gene: TRBJ1-2

CDR3aa: CASGLEGENTGELFF
CDR3nt: TGTGCTAGTGGTTTAGAGGGAGAGAACACCGGGGAGCTGTTTTTT
abundance: many
v_gene: TRBV12-5
d_gene: .
len: 15
j_gene: TRBJ2-2

CDR3aa: CSARDSRGRGDTQYF
CDR3nt: TGCAGTGCTAGAGATAGCCGGGGGCGGGGGGATACGCAGTATTTT
abundance: many
v_gene: TRBV20-1
d_gene: .
len: 15
j_gene: TRBJ2-3

CDR3aa: CASATRGGYQETQYF
CDR3nt: TGTGCCAGCGCCACTCGCGGGGGGTACCAAGAGACCCAGTACTTC
abundance: many
v_gene: TRBV25-1
d_gene: TRBD2
len: 15
j_gene: TRBJ2-5

CDR3aa: CASTPDSGIQPQHF
CDR3nt: TGTGCCAGCACCCCTGACAGTGGCATTCAGCCCCAGCATTTT
abundance: few
v_gene: TRBV12-3/TRBV12-4
d_gene: .
len: 14
j_gene: TRBJ1-5

CDR3aa: CASSQEAGTGGSEQYF
CDR3nt: TGCGCCAGCAGCCAAGAGGCCGGGACAGGGGGCTCCGAGCAGTACTTC
abundance: many
v_gene: TRBV4-3
d_gene: TRBD1
len: 16
j_gene: TRBJ2-7

CDR3aa: CASSLALTGELFF
CDR3nt: TGTGCCAGCAGCTTAGCGCTCACCGGGGAGCTGTTTTTT
abundance: many
v_gene: TRBV7-2
d_gene: .
len: 13
j_gene: TRBJ2-2

CDR3aa: CASSYSPGKLFF
CDR3nt: TGTGCCAGCAGTTATTCTCCGGGAAAACTGTTTTTT
abundance: many
v_gene: TRBV6-5
d_gene: .
len: 12
j_gene: TRBJ1-4

CDR3aa: CASSLATGTVPSKNQPQHF
CDR3nt: TGTGCCAGCAGTTTAGCAACAGGGACAGTCCCTTCCAAGAATCAGCCCCAGCATTTT
abundance: many
v_gene: TRBV12-3/TRBV12-4
d_gene: TRBD1
len: 19
j_gene: TRBJ1-5

CDR3aa: CATSEKGHQETQYF
CDR3nt: TGTGCCACCAGTGAGAAGGGGCATCAAGAGACCCAGTACTTC
abundance: many
v_gene: TRBV24-1
d_gene: .
len: 14
j_gene: TRBJ2-5

CDR3aa: CASGPGVGCEQYF
CDR3nt: TGTGCCAGCGGCCCCGGGGTCGGCTGCGAGCAGTACTTC
abundance: .
v_gene: TRBV5-8
d_gene: .
len: 13
j_gene: TRBJ2-7

CDR3aa: CASSPGLAEYNEQFF
CDR3nt: TGTGCCAGCAGCCCTGGACTAGCGGAGTACAATGAGCAGTTCTTC
abundance: many
v_gene: TRBV12-3/TRBV12-4
d_gene: TRBD2
len: 15
j_gene: TRBJ2-1

CDR3aa: CASKVKASDEQYF
CDR3nt: TGTGCCAGCAAAGTGAAGGCGTCGGACGAGCAGTACTTC
abundance: many
v_gene: TRBV25-1
d_gene: .
len: 13
j_gene: TRBJ2-7

CDR3aa: CASSAGGENTEAFF
CDR3nt: TGTGCCAGCAGTGCGGGGGGAGAGAACACTGAAGCTTTCTTT
abundance: many
v_gene: TRBV6-1
d_gene: .
len: 14
j_gene: TRBJ1-1

CDR3aa: CSVQKDGLDYGYTF
CDR3nt: TGCAGCGTCCAAAAGGACGGTCTGGACTATGGCTACACCTTC
abundance: many
v_gene: TRBV29-1
d_gene: .
len: 14
j_gene: TRBJ1-2

CDR3aa: CASSQNSRNEQFF
CDR3nt: TGCGCCAGCAGCCAGAATTCGCGGAATGAGCAGTTCTTC
abundance: .
v_gene: TRBV5-1
d_gene: .
len: 13
j_gene: TRBJ2-1

CDR3aa: CASSFLTEQETQYF
CDR3nt: TGTGCCAGCAGCTTCCTCACAGAGCAAGAGACCCAGTACTTC
abundance: many
v_gene: TRBV7-9
d_gene: .
len: 14
j_gene: TRBJ2-5

CDR3aa: CSARRGTGETGELFF
CDR3nt: TGCAGTGCTAGACGAGGGACAGGGGAGACCGGGGAGCTGTTTTTT
abundance: many
v_gene: TRBV20-1
d_gene: TRBD1
len: 15
j_gene: TRBJ2-2

CDR3aa: CASRGQGPYNEQFF
CDR3nt: TGTGCCAGCAGAGGACAGGGCCCCTACAATGAGCAGTTCTTC
abundance: many
v_gene: TRBV2
d_gene: TRBD1
len: 14
j_gene: TRBJ2-1

CDR3aa: CSARDPGTPVTEAFF
CDR3nt: TGCAGTGCTAGAGATCCCGGGACCCCCGTGACTGAAGCTTTCTTT
abundance: many
v_gene: TRBV20-1
d_gene: .
len: 15
j_gene: TRBJ1-1

CDR3aa: CATSRPGRPGGETQYF
CDR3nt: TGTGCCACCAGCAGACCCGGTCGCCCCGGGGGGGAGACCCAGTACTTC
abundance: many
v_gene: TRBV15
d_gene: TRBD2
len: 16
j_gene: TRBJ2-5

CDR3aa: CSARDWSGVDEMETQYF
CDR3nt: TGCAGTGCTAGAGATTGGTCCGGGGTTGATGAGATGGAGACCCAGTACTTC
abundance: many
v_gene: TRBV20-1
d_gene: .
len: 17
j_gene: TRBJ2-5

CDR3aa: CASSSSGGRTGELFF
CDR3nt: TGTGCCAGCAGTTCTAGCGGGGGCCGGACCGGGGAGCTGTTTTTT
abundance: many
v_gene: TRBV12-3/TRBV12-4
d_gene: TRBD2
len: 15
j_gene: TRBJ2-2